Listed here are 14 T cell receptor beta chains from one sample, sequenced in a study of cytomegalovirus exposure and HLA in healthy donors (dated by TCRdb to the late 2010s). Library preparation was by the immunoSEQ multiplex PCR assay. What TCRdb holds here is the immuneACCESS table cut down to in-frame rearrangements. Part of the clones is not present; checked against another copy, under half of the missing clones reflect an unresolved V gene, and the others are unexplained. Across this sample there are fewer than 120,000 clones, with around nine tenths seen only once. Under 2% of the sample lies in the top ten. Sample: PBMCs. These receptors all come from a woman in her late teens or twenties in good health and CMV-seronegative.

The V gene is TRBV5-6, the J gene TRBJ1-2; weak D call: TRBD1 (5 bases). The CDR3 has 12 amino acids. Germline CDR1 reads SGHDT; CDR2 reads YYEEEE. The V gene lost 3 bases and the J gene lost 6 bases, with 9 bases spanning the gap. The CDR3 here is CASSYGGDGYTF. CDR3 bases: TGTGCCAGCAGCTATGGGGGGGATGGCTACACCTTC.

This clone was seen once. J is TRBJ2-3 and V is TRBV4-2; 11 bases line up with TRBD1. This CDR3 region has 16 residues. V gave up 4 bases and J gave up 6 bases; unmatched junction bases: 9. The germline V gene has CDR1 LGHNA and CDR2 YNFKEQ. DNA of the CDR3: TGTGCCAGCAGCCCAGCGGGGACAGGGGGTTCGGATACGCAGTATTTT. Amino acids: CASSPAGTGGSDTQYF.

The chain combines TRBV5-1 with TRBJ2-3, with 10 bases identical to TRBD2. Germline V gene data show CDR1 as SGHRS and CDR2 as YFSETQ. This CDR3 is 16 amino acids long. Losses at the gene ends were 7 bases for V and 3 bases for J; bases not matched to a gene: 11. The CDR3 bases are TGCGCCAGCTATTTAATAGCGGGGGGCGGTACAGATACGCAGTATTTT. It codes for CASYLIAGGGTDTQYF.

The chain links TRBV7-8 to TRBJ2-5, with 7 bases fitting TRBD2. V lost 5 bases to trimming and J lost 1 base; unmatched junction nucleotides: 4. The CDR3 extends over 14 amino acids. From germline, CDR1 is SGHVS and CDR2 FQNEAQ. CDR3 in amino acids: CASSPTSFQETQYF. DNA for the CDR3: TGTGCCAGCAGCCCGACTAGCTTCCAAGAGACCCAGTACTTC.

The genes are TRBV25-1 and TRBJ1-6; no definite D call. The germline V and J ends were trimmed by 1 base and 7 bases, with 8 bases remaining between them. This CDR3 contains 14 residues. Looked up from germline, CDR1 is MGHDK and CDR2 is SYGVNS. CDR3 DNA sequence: TGTGCCAGCAGTGAATTCCAGTCCAATTCACCCCTCCACTTT. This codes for CASSEFQSNSPLHF.

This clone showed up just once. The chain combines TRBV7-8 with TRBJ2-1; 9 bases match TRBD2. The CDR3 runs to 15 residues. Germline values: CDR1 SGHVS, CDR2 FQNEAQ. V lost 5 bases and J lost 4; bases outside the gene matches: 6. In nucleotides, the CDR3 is TGTGCCAGCAGCCTGAGGACTAGCGTTTACAATGAGCAGTTCTTC. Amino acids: CASSLRTSVYNEQFF.

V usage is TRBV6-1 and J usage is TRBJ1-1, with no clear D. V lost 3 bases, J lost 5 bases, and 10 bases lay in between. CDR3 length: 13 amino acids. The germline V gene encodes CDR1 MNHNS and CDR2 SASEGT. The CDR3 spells CASSDSSGTEAFF. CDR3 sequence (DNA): TGTGCCAGCAGTGACAGCTCGGGAACTGAAGCTTTCTTT.

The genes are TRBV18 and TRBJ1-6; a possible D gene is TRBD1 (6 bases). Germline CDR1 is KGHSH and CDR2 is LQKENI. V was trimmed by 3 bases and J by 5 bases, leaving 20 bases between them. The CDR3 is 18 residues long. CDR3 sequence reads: CASSPRSVQGSDNSPLHF. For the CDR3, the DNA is TGTGCCAGCTCACCTCGATCGGTACAGGGTTCGGATAATTCACCCCTCCACTTT.

CDR3 protein: CASSLTGATPYEQYF. The DNA of the CDR3 is TGCGCCAGCAGCCTGACAGGGGCGACGCCCTACGAGCAGTACTTC. J is TRBJ2-7 and V is TRBV5-1; 8 bases map to TRBD1. Germline assignment: CDR1 SGHRS and CDR2 YFSETQ. This CDR3 spans 15 amino acids. The ends lost 4 bases at V and 2 bases at J; junction bases unmatched: 8.

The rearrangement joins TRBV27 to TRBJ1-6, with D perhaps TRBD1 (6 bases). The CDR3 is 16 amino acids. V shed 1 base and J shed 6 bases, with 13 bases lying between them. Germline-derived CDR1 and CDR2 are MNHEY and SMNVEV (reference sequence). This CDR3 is CASSLWGGRGNSPLHF. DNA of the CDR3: TGTGCCAGCAGTTTATGGGGGGGGCGCGGTAATTCACCCCTCCACTTT.

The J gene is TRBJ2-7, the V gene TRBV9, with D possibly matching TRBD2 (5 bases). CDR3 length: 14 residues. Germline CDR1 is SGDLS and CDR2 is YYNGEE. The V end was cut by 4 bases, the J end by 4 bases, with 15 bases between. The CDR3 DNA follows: TGTGCCAGCAGCTCTTCGAGGGTGGGTTACGAGCAGTACTTC. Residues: CASSSSRVGYEQYF.

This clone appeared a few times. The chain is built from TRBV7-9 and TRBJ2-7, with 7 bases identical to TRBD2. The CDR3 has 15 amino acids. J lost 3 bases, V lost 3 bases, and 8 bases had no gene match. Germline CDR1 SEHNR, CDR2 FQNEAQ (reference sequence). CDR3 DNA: TGTGCCAGCAGCTTGGTGAGGGGAGGGTTCTACGAGCAGTACTTC. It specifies CASSLVRGGFYEQYF.

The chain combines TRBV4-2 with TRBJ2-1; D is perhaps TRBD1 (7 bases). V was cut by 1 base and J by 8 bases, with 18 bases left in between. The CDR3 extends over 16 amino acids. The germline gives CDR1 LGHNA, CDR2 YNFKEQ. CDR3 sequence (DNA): TGTGCCAGCAGCCAAGTTTCAGGGGGGCCCGGGCATGAGCAGTTCTTC. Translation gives CASSQVSGGPGHEQFF.

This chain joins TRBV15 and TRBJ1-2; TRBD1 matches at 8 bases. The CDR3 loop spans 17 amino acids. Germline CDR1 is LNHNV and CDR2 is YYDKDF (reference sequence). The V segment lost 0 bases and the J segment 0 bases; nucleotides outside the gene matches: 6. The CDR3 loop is CATSRDRPDRANYGYTF. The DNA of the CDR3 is TGTGCCACCAGCAGAGATCGGCCGGACAGGGCTAACTATGGCTACACCTTC.